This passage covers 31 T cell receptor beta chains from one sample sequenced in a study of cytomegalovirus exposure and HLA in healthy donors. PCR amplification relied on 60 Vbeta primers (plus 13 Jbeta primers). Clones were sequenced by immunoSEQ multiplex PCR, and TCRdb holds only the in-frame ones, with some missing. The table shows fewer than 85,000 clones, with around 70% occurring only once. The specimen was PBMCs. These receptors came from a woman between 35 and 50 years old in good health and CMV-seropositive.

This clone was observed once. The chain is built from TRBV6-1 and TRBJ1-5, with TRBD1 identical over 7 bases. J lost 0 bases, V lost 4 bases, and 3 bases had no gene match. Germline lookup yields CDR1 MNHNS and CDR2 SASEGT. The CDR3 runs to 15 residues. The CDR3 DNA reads TGTGCCAGCAGTGGACAGGGTTATAGCAATCAGCCCCAGCATTTT. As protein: CASSGQGYSNQPQHF.

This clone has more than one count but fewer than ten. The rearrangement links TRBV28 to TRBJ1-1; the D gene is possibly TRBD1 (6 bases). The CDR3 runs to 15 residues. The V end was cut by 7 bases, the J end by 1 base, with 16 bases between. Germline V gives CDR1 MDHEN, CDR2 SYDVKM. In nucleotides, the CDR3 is TGTGCCAGCACTGTGGGGGGGGCGCAGAACACTGAAGCTTTCTTT. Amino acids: CASTVGGAQNTEAFF. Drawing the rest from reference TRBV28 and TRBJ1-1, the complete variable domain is DVKVTQSSRYLVKRTGEKVFLECVQDMDHENMFWYRQDPGLGLRLIYFSYDVKMKEKGDIPEGYSVSREKKERFSLILESASTNQTSMYLCASTVGGAQNTEAFFGQGTRLTVV.

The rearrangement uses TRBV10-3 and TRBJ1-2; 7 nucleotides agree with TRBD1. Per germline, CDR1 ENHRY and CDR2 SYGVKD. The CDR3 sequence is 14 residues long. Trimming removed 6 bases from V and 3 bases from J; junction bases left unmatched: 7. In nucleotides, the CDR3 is TGTGCCATCAGCGTAGGACAGGAGGACTATGGCTACACCTTC. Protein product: CAISVGQEDYGYTF.

The DNA of the CDR3 is TGTGCCAGTTCCCTAAGGGGGTCTGGCTACACCTTC. Translating it yields CASSLRGSGYTF. The genes are TRBV28 and TRBJ1-2; possibly TRBD1 for D (6 bases). The germline CDR1 and CDR2 sequences are MDHEN and SYDVKM. The CDR3 is made up of 12 amino acids. Trimming shortened V by 9 bases and J by 7 bases, and 15 bases separated the two germline ends.

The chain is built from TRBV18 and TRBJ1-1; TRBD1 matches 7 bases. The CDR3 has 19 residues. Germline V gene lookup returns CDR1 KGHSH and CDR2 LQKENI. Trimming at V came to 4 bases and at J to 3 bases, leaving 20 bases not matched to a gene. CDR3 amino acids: CASSRTNHETGRRDTEAFF. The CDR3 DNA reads TGTGCCAGCTCACGAACCAACCATGAGACAGGGAGAAGGGACACTGAAGCTTTCTTT.

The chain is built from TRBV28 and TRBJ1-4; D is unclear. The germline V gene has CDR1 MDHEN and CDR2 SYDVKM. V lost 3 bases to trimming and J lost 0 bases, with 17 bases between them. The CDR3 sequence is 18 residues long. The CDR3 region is CASSFNPKHLATNEKLFF. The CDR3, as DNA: TGTGCCAGCAGTTTTAATCCTAAGCACCTCGCAACTAATGAAAAACTGTTTTTT.

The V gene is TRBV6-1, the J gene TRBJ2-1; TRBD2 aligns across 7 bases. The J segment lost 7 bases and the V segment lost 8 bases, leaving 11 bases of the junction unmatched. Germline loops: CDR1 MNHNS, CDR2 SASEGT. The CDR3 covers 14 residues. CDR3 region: CASWWGGSWNEQFF. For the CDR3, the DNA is TGTGCCAGCTGGTGGGGGGGATCGTGGAATGAGCAGTTCTTC.

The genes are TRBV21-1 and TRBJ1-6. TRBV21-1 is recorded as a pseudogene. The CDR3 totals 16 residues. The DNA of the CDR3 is TGTGCCAGCAGCAATCGATTCAACTTTTGGAATTCACCCCTCCACTTT. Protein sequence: CASSNRFNFWNSPLHF.

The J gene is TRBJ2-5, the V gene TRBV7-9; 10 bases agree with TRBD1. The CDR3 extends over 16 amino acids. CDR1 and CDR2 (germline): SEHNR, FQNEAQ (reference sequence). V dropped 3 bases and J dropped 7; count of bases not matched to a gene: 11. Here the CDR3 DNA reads TGTGCCAGCAGCTTCTTCGGACAGGGGGTGTTGGGGACCCAGTACTTC. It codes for CASSFFGQGVLGTQYF. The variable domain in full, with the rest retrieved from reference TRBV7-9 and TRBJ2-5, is DTGVSQNPRHKITKRGQNVTFRCDPISEHNRLYWYRQTLGQGPEFLTYFQNEAQLEKSRLLSDRFSAERPKGSFSTLEIQRTEQGDSAMYLCASSFFGQGVLGTQYFGPGTRLLVL.

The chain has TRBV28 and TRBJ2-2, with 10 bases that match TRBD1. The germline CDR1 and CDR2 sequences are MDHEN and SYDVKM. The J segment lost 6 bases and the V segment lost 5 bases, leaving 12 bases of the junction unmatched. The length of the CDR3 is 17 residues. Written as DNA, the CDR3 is TGTGCCAGCAGTCCTAGTCCGGGACAGGGGACCGCCGGGGAGCTGTTTTTT. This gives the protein CASSPSPGQGTAGELFF.

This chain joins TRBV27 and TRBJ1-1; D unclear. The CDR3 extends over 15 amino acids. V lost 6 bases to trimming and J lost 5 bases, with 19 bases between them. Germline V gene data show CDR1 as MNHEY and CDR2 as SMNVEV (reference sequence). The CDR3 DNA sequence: TGTGCCAGCAGGGTGGGCCCTTTTATCGGAACTGAAGCTTTCTTT. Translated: CASRVGPFIGTEAFF.

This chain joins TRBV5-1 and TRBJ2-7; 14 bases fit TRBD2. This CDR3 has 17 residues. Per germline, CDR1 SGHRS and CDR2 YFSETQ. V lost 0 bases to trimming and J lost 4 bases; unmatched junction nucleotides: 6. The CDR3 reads CASSLGGTSGRDYEQYF. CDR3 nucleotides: TGCGCCAGCAGCTTGGGGGGGACTAGCGGGAGAGATTACGAGCAGTACTTC.

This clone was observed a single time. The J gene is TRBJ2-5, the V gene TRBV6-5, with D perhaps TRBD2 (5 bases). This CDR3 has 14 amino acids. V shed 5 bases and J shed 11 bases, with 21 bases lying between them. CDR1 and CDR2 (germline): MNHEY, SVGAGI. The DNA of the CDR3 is TGTGCCAGCAGTCGAATTACACGCCTCGGGGAGCAGTACTTC. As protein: CASSRITRLGEQYF.

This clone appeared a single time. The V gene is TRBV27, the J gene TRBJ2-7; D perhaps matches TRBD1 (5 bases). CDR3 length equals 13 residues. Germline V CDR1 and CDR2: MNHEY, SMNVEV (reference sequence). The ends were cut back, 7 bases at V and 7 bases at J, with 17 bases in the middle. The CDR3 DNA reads TGTGCCAGCACGCCAGGGCAGTCTGGAGAGCAGTACTTC. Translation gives CASTPGQSGEQYF.

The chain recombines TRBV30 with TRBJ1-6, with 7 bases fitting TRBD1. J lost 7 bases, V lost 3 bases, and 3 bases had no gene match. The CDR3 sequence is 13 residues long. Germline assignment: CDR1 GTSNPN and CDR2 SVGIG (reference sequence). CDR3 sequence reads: CAWSDRVNSPLHF. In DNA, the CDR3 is TGTGCCTGGAGCGACAGGGTAAATTCACCCCTCCACTTT.

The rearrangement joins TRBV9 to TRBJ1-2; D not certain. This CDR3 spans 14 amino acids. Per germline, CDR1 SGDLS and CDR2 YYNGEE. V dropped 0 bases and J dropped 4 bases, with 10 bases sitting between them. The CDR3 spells CASSVVNPVYGYTF. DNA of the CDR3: TGTGCCAGCAGCGTAGTTAATCCTGTCTATGGCTACACCTTC. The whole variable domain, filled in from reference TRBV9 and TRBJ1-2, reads DSGVTQTPKHLITATGQRVTLRCSPRSGDLSVYWYQQSLDQGLQFLIQYYNGEERAKGNILERFSAQQFPDLHSELNLSSLELGDSALYFCASSVVNPVYGYTFGSGTRLTVV.

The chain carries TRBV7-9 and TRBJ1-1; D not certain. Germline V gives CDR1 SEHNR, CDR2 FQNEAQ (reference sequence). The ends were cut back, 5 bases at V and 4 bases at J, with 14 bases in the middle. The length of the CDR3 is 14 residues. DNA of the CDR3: TGTGCCAGCAGCCCCCTCGGCGGAAGCACTGAAGCTTTCTTT. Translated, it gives CASSPLGGSTEAFF.

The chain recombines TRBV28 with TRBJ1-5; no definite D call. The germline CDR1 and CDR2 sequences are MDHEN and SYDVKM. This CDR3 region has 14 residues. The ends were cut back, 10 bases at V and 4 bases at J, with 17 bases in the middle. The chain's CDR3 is CATGRERINQPQHF. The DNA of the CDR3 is TGTGCCACCGGTCGGGAGAGGATAAATCAGCCCCAGCATTTT. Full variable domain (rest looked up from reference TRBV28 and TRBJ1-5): DVKVTQSSRYLVKRTGEKVFLECVQDMDHENMFWYRQDPGLGLRLIYFSYDVKMKEKGDIPEGYSVSREKKERFSLILESASTNQTSMYLCATGRERINQPQHFGDGTRLSIL.

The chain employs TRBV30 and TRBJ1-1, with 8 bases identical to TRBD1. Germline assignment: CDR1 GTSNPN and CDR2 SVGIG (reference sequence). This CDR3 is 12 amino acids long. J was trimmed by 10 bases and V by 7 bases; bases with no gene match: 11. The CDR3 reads CASQLLDRGAFF. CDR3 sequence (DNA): TGTGCCTCCCAATTACTCGACAGGGGAGCTTTCTTT.

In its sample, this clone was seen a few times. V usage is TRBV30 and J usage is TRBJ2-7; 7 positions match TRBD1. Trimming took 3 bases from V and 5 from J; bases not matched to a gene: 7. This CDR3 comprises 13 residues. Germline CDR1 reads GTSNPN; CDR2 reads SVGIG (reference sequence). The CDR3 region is CAWRPGGGNEQYF. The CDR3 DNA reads TGTGCCTGGAGGCCAGGGGGTGGAAACGAGCAGTACTTC.

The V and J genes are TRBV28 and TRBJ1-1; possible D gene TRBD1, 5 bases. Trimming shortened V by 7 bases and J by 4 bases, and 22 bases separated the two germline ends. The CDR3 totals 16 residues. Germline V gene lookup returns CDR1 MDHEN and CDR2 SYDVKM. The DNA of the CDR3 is TGTGCCAGCAAGAAAGAGGCAGGAGGGGTCACCACTGAAGCTTTCTTT. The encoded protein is CASKKEAGGVTTEAFF. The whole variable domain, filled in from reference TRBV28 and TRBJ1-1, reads DVKVTQSSRYLVKRTGEKVFLECVQDMDHENMFWYRQDPGLGLRLIYFSYDVKMKEKGDIPEGYSVSREKKERFSLILESASTNQTSMYLCASKKEAGGVTTEAFFGQGTRLTVV.

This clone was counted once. CDR3 protein: CASSNQGAATNEKLFF. CDR3 bases: TGTGCCAGCAGTAACCAGGGGGCTGCGACTAATGAAAAACTGTTTTTT. The chain has TRBV2 and TRBJ1-4; 8 bases align to TRBD1. This CDR3 has 16 amino acids. The V segment lost 5 bases and the J segment 2 bases; nucleotides outside the gene matches: 7. In germline, CDR1 is SNHLY, CDR2 FYNNEI.

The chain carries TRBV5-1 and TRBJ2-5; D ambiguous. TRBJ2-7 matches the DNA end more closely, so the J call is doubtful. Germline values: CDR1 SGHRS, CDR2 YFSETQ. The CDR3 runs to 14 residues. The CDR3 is CASSLGLNSYEQYF. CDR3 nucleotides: TGCGCCAGCAGCTTGGGACTGAACTCCTACGAGCAGTACTTC.

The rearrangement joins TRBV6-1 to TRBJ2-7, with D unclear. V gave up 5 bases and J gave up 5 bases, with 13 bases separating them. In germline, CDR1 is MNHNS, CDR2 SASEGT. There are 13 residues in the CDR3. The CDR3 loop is CASSFPWADEQYF. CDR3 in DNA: TGTGCCAGCAGTTTTCCTTGGGCCGACGAGCAGTACTTC.

The CDR3 spells CASSRTGGMYEQYF. The CDR3 bases are TGTGCCAGCAGTAGGACAGGGGGCATGTACGAGCAGTACTTC. V and J are TRBV6-5 and TRBJ2-7; TRBD1 aligns across 11 bases. The germline CDR1 and CDR2 sequences are MNHEY and SVGAGI. The CDR3 extends over 14 amino acids. With 5 bases clipped from V and 4 bases from J, the junction kept 4 bases outside the gene matches.

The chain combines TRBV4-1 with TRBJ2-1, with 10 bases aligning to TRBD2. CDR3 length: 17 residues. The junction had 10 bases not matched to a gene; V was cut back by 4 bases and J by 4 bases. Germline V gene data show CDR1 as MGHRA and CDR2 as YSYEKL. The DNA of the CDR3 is TGCGCCAGCAGCCGGGGCCTGGTGACTAGCGGGTACAATGAGCAGTTCTTC. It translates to CASSRGLVTSGYNEQFF.

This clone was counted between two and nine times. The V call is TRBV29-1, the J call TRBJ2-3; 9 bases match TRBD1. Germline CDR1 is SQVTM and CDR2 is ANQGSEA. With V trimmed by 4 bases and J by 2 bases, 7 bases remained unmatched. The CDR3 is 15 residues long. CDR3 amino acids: CSVGRGQGSTDTQYF. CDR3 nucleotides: TGCAGCGTTGGTCGGGGACAGGGTTCCACAGATACGCAGTATTTT.

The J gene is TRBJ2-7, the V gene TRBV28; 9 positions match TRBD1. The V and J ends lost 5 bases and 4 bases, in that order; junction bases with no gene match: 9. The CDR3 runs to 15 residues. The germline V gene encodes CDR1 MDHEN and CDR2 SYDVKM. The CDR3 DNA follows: TGTGCCAGCAGTCTTGACAGGGGGGGAACTTACGAGCAGTACTTC. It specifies CASSLDRGGTYEQYF.

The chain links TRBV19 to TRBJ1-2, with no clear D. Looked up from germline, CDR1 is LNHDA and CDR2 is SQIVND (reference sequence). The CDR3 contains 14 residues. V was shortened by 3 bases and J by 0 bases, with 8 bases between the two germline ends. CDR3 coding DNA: TGTGCCAGTAGTATTCCGGTCCCTAACTATGGCTACACCTTC. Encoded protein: CASSIPVPNYGYTF.

As DNA, the CDR3 is TGTGCCAGCAGTTTAGAACAGGGGGCTGGGTACGAGCAGTACTTC. It yields the protein CASSLEQGAGYEQYF. This chain connects TRBV27 to TRBJ2-7, with TRBD1 matching over 9 bases. V dropped 2 bases and J dropped 4; count of bases not matched to a gene: 6. The germline gives CDR1 MNHEY, CDR2 SMNVEV (reference sequence). CDR3 size: 15 residues.

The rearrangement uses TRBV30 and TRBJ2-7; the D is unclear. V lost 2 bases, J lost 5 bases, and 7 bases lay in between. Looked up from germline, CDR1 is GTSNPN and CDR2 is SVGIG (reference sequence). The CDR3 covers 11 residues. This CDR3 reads CAWSYMDEQYF. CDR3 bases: TGTGCCTGGAGTTACATGGACGAGCAGTACTTC.